This T cell receptor beta chain originates from a study of blood T cell repertoires in COVID-19. Study overall: T cells, B-cell-depleted T cells, or PBMCs provided the cDNA or gDNA that served as material.

Original methodology: Amplification from reference gene primers served as the basis for estimated nucleated cell counts. Assay: immunoSEQ multiplex PCR; the TCRdb copy retains only in-frame clones and omits some. That table is the source of V, J and clone size, and D and trimming were worked out from the DNA. The sample comprises about 97,000 clones, around 87% of which are singletons, and around a tenth rests with the top ten. Looked up from germline, CDR1 is ENHRY and CDR2 is SYGVKD. V was clipped by 10 bases and J by 6 bases; unmatched bases: 2. The CDR3 has 12 residues. The receptor was derived from a woman aged 25 to 39 with acute or convalescent COVID-19. The rearrangement joins TRBV10-3 to TRBJ2-3, with 12 bases lining up with TRBD2. Sequenced material: peripheral blood. CDR3 loop: CATGTSGDTQYF. CDR3 nucleotide sequence: TGTGCCACTGGGACTAGCGGGGATACGCAGTATTTT.